The rows below give T cell receptor beta chains drawn from one sample of a study of early stage breast cancer tumors. TCRdb keeps only in-frame clones here, not all; method: immunoSEQ multiplex PCR. The repertoire consists of around 48,000 clones, with about nine tenths occurring once and the leading ten covering 5%. Sequenced material: blood. These receptors were taken from a person between 65 and 80 years old with breast cancer. Each CDR3 is given with its conserved first and last residue. The D gene is left open where the match is weak. Clone size, where shown, is once, few, many, or a class for clones that have expanded.

len | d_gene | abundance | j_gene | v_gene | CDR3nt | CDR3aa
11 | NA | NA | TRBJ1-1 | TRBV20-1 | TGCAGTGCTAGGTCCCCAACTGAAGCTTTCTTT | CSARSPTEAFF
16 | NA | NA | TRBJ1-3 | TRBV5-8 | TGTGCCAGCAGCTTGGTTGCGCACTTCTCTGGAAACACCATATATTTT | CASSLVAHFSGNTIYF
14 | NA | NA | TRBJ1-6 | TRBV30 | TGTGCCTGGAGTGTACTAGAGAATAATTCACCCCTCCACTTT | CAWSVLENNSPLHF
15 | NA | NA | TRBJ1-6 | TRBV6-1 | TGTGCCAGCAGTGCCAAGAGCCTCCCTAATTCACCCCTCCACTTT | CASSAKSLPNSPLHF
18 | TRBD2 | NA | TRBJ2-3 | TRBV28 | TGTGCCAGCGTCGATGCTAGCGGGAGGCCGAGTAACACAGATACGCAGTATTTT | CASVDASGRPSNTDTQYF
13 | NA | NA | TRBJ2-2 | TRBV14 | TGTGCCAGCAGAAGACAGAACACCGGGGAGCTGTTTTTT | CASRRQNTGELFF
15 | NA | NA | TRBJ1-2 | TRBV5-1 | TGCGCCAGCAGCTCCCGCCGGGTGCCTAACTATGGCTACACCTTC | CASSSRRVPNYGYTF
16 | TRBD2 | NA | TRBJ2-1 | TRBV4-3 | TGCGCCAGCAGCAATCGGGGATTAGCGGGGCCCAATGAGCAGTTCTTC | CASSNRGLAGPNEQFF
14 | TRBD1 | NA | TRBJ1-5 | TRBV6-1 | TGTGCCAGCGGTGTACAGGGGAGCAATCAGCCCCAGCATTTT | CASGVQGSNQPQHF
14 | NA | NA | TRBJ2-5 | TRBV5-1 | TGCGCCAGCAGGCAAGGTCCAGGGGAAGAGACCCAGTACTTC | CASRQGPGEETQYF
14 | NA | NA | TRBJ2-7 | TRBV7-9 | TGTGCCAGCAGCTTACTAGTCGTCACCTACGAGCAGTACTTC | CASSLLVVTYEQYF
15 | TRBD1 | NA | TRBJ2-3 | TRBV11-3 | TGTGCCAGCAGCTTAGGGGTAGGGGGCCCAGATACGCAGTATTTT | CASSLGVGGPDTQYF
13 | NA | NA | TRBJ2-7 | TRBV19 | TGTGCCAGTAGTATAAAAATAACCTACGAGCAGTACTTC | CASSIKITYEQYF
14 | NA | NA | TRBJ1-4 | TRBV7-9 | TGTGCCAGCAGCCCGGGGGTGGGGATGGAAAAACTGTTTTTT | CASSPGVGMEKLFF
12 | NA | NA | TRBJ1-6 | TRBV5-1 | TGCGCCAGCAGCGGGGGGAATTCACCCCTCCACTTT | CASSGGNSPLHF
14 | NA | NA | TRBJ2-7 | TRBV30 | TGTGCCTGGAGTGTGGCAGGGATAACCTACGAGCAGTACTTC | CAWSVAGITYEQYF
16 | NA | NA | TRBJ1-4 | TRBV30 | TGTGCCTGGGCCCCTGGGGGGGGCGGAGGAGCAGCGAAACTGTTTTTT | CAWAPGGGGGAAKLFF
14 | NA | NA | TRBJ1-1 | TRBV19 | TGTGCCAGTAGTATTGGGGCGGCGAACACTGAAGCTTTCTTT | CASSIGAANTEAFF
14 | TRBD1 | once | TRBJ1-4 | TRBV6-5 | TGTGCCAGCAGTCAGACAGGGCATAATGAAAAACTGTTTTTT | CASSQTGHNEKLFF
14 | NA | NA | TRBJ2-3 | TRBV6-6 | TGTGCCAGCAGAGACGGACAGAGCACAGATACGCAGTATTTT | CASRDGQSTDTQYF
15 | NA | NA | TRBJ1-4 | TRBV30 | TGTGCCTGGAGCGGTACAGGGTCTCCTAATGAAAAACTGTTTTTT | CAWSGTGSPNEKLFF
14 | NA | NA | TRBJ2-4 | TRBV29-1 | TGCAGCGTTGCTAATGAGGGACAAGGAAACATTCAGTACTTC | CSVANEGQGNIQYF
13 | TRBD2 | NA | TRBJ2-1 | TRBV9 | TGTGCCAGCAGCCCTCTAGCGGACAATGAGCAGTTCTTC | CASSPLADNEQFF
15 | TRBD1 | once | TRBJ1-3 | TRBV11-2 | TGTGCCAGCAGCTTAGGAGGGGGCAATGGAAACACCATATATTTT | CASSLGGGNGNTIYF
15 | NA | NA | TRBJ2-2 | TRBV6-6 | TGTGCCAGCAGTTACTTGGGCGTTGATACCGGGGAGCTGTTTTTT | CASSYLGVDTGELFF
13 | TRBD1 | NA | TRBJ2-3 | TRBV18 | TGTGCCAGCTCCCCAGGGGGCGTCGATACGCAGTATTTT | CASSPGGVDTQYF
14 | NA | NA | TRBJ2-7 | TRBV27 | TGTGCCAGCGGGAGAGGGGGTTCCCCCTACGAGCAGTACTTC | CASGRGGSPYEQYF
15 | NA | NA | TRBJ2-7 | TRBV30 | TGTGCCTGGAACCCGTCGGCAGGCCGAAGGGGCGAGCAGTACTTC | CAWNPSAGRRGEQYF
15 | TRBD1 | NA | TRBJ1-1 | TRBV7-2 | TGTGCCAGCAGTCTCGGACAGGGGCACATCTCTGAAGCTTTCTTT | CASSLGQGHISEAFF
15 | TRBD2 | NA | TRBJ2-7 | TRBV5-1 | TGCGCCAGCAGCTTACGAGCGGGAGGGCACAACGAGCAGTACTTC | CASSLRAGGHNEQYF
14 | NA | few | TRBJ2-3 | TRBV9 | TGTGCCAGCAGTCCTAGCTGGAGCTTAGATACGCAGTATTTT | CASSPSWSLDTQYF